This TCR beta chain was documented in a study of cytomegalovirus exposure and HLA in healthy donors. Turning to the study itself: A preliminary data release comprised tens of millions of unique TCRs obtained from HLA-typed donors. Study-level points and caveats: Highly shared variants forming one cluster were likely a sequencing artifact. The authors listed 164 TCR beta chains as cytomegalovirus-associated. According to a later analysis, donors in an Asian-associated ancestry cluster reportedly had fewer N-insertions than the 666-donor mean.

CDR3 length: 14 residues. Trimming stripped 6 bases from V and 6 bases from J, with 14 bases between. Germline loops: CDR1 SGHVS, CDR2 FNYEAQ. Amplification used 60 Vbeta primers and 13 Jbeta primers. Profiling relied on immunoSEQ multiplex PCR, and the TCRdb table lists in-frame clones only, not all of them. There are 36,000 or so clones in the sample; roughly 84% occur only once, and approximately 4% lies in the top ten. Points on this clone: The target antigen is unknown.

The genes are TRBV7-6 and TRBJ1-4; D unclear. The specimen was PBMCs. This sequence originates from a woman aged 18-29 years in good health and CMV-seronegative. The CDR3, as DNA: TGTGCCAGCAGTCGCGTTTTGAGGGATGAAAAACTGTTTTTT. Amino acids: CASSRVLRDEKLFF.